The entry below describes one TCR beta chain. Donors were drawn from the approximately 120-subject validation cohort, separate from the approximately 680-subject first cohort. Clones were read by immunoSEQ multiplex PCR, and TCRdb kept only the in-frame ones, dropping some. The sample contains more than 45,000 clones, over 90% of which appear only once. The data were obtained in a study of cytomegalovirus exposure and HLA in healthy donors. V gave up 0 bases and J gave up 0 bases, with 21 bases separating them. This CDR3 has 19 amino acids. The germline V gene has CDR1 MGHRA and CDR2 YSYEKL. Sequencing was performed on PBMCs. The rearrangement links TRBV4-1 to TRBJ2-7, with no clear D. The receptor's source is a man in his late teens or twenties in good health and CMV-seronegative. In DNA form, the CDR3 reads TGCGCCAGCAGCCAAGAATTCAGATTCTTGACACCCGACTCCTACGAGCAGTACTTC. Its protein is CASSQEFRFLTPDSYEQYF.